This T cell receptor beta chain came from a study of beta chain features in type 1 diabetes. Overall study context: The study examined around 100 million sorted cells across all samples. Study-wide findings and caveats: For Type 1 diabetes patients, all four CD4+ subsets carried TCRB CDR3s that were moderately but significantly shorter.

The sequenced template was cDNA made from the entire isolated RNA. Using immunoSEQ multiplex PCR, the repertoire was profiled, and TCRdb retains in-frame clones only, with some absent. The table shows 130,000 or so clones, with 7% to 10% occurring only once. This clone was observed a handful of times. Its target is unknown. Trimming removed 5 bases from V and 5 bases from J, with 12 bases in between. The V gene's germline CDR1 is SGHTA and CDR2 FQGNSA. The CDR3 has 13 residues. Sequencing was done on a sample of central memory CD4+ T cells from blood. The chain employs TRBV7-2 and TRBJ1-1, with D unresolved. The receptor comes from a man aged 25 to 45 with type 1 diabetes. The CDR3 DNA sequence: TGTGCCAGCAGCCGCGACACGGCAACTGAAGCTTTCTTT. Residues: CASSRDTATEAFF.